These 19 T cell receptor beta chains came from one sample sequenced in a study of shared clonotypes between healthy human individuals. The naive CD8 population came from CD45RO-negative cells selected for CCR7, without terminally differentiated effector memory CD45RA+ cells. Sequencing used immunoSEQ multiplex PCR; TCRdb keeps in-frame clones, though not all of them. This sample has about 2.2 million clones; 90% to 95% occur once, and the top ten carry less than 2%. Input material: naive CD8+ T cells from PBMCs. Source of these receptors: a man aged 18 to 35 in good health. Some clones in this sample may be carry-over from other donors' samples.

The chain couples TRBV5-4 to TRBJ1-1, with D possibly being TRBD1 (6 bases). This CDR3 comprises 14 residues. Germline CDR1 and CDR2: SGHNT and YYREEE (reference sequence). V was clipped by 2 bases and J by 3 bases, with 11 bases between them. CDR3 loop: CASSFRGGDTEAFF. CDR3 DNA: TGTGCCAGCAGCTTTCGGGGGGGCGACACTGAAGCTTTCTTT.

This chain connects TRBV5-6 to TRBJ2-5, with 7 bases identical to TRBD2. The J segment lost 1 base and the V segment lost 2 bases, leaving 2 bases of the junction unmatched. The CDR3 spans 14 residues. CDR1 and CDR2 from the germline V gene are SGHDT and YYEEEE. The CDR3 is CASSLLAGQETQYF. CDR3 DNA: TGTGCCAGCAGCTTATTAGCGGGCCAAGAGACCCAGTACTTC. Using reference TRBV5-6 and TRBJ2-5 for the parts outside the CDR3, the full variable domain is DAGVTQSPTHLIKTRGQQVTLRCSPKSGHDTVSWYQQALGQGPQFIFQYYEEEERQRGNFPDRFSGHQFPNYSSELNVNALLLGDSALYLCASSLLAGQETQYFGPGTRLLVL.

DNA for the CDR3: TGTGCCAGCAGTGCAGGGACCTTTGCCACTAATGAAAAACTGTTTTTT. Its protein is CASSAGTFATNEKLFF. The chain joins TRBV2 to TRBJ1-4; a weak D match, TRBD1 (5 bases). The CDR3 covers 16 residues. The V and J ends lost 4 bases and 2 bases respectively, with 14 bases between them. Germline V lookup: CDR1 SNHLY, CDR2 FYNNEI.

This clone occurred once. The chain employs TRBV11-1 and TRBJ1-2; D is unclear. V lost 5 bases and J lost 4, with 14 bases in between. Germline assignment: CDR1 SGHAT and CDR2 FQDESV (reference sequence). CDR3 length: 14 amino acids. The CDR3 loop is CASSASGGLYGYTF. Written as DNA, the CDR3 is TGTGCCAGCAGCGCCTCGGGAGGGCTCTATGGCTACACCTTC.

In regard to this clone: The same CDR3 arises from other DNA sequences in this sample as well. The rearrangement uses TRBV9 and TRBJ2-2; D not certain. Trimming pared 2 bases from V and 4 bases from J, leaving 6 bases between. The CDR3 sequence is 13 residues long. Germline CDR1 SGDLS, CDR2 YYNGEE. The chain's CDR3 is CASSVWGTGELFF. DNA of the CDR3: TGTGCCAGCAGCGTGTGGGGCACCGGGGAGCTGTTTTTT.

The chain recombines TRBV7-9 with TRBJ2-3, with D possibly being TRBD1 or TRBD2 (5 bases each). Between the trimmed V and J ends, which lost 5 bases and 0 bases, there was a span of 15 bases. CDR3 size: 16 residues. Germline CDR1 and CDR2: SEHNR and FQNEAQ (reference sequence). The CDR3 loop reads CASSPLFGASTDTQYF. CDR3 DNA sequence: TGTGCCAGCAGCCCCCTTTTCGGGGCTAGCACAGATACGCAGTATTTT.

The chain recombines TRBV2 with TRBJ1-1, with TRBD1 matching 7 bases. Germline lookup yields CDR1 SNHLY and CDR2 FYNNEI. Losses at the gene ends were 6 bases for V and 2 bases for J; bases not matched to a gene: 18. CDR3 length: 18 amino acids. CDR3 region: CASSPPWEQTGTNTEAFF. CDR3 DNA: TGTGCCAGCAGCCCCCCCTGGGAGCAGACAGGGACCAACACTGAAGCTTTCTTT.

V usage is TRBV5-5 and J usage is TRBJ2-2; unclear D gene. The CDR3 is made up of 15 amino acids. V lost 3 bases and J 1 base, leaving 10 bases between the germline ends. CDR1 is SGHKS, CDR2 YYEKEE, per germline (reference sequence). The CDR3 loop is CASSSEPGNTGELFF. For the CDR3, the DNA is TGTGCCAGCAGCTCCGAACCGGGGAACACCGGGGAGCTGTTTTTT.

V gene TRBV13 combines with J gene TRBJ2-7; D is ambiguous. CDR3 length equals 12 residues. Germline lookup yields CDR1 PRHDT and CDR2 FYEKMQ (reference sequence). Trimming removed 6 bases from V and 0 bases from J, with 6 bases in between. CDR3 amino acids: CASSGLSYEQYF. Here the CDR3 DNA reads TGTGCCAGCAGTGGTCTCTCCTACGAGCAGTACTTC.

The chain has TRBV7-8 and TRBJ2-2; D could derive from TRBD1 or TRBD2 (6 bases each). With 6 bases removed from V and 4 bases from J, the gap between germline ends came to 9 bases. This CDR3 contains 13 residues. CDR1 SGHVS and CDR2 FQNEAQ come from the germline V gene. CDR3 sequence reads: CASRQGGTGELFF. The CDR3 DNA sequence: TGTGCCAGCAGACAGGGAGGCACCGGGGAGCTGTTTTTT.

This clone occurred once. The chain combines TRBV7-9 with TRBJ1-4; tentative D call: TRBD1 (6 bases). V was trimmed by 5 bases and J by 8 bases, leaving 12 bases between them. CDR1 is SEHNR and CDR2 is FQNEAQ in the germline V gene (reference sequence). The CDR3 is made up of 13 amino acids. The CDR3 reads CASSLQGHEKLFF. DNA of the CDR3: TGTGCCAGCAGCCTTCAGGGGCACGAAAAACTGTTTTTT.

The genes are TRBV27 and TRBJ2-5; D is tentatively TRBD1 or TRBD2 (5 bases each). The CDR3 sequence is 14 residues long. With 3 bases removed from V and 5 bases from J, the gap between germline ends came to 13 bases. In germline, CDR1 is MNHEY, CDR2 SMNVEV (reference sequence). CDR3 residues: CASSFRDEGETQYF. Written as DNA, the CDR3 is TGTGCCAGCAGTTTCCGGGACGAGGGGGAGACCCAGTACTTC.

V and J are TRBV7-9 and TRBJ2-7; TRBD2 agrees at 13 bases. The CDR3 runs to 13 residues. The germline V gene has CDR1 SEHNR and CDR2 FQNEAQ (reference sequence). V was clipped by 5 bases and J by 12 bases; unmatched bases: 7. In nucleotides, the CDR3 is TGTGCCAGCAGCCCGGGACTAGCGGGGATGGTGTACTTC. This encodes CASSPGLAGMVYF.

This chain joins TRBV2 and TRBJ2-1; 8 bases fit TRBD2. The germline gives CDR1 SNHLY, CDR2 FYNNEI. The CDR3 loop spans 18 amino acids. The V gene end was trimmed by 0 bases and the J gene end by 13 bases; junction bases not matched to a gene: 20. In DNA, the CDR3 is TGTGCCAGCAGTGAAGCGCAAATAGTGGCGGGAGGAGAGTATGTCCAGTTCTTC. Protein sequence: CASSEAQIVAGGEYVQFF.

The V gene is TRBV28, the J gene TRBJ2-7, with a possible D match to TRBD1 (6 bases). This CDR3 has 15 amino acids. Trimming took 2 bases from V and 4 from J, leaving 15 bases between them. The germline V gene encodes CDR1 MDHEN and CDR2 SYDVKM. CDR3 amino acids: CASSLNPGEGYEQYF. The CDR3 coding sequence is TGTGCCAGCAGTTTAAACCCAGGGGAAGGTTACGAGCAGTACTTC.

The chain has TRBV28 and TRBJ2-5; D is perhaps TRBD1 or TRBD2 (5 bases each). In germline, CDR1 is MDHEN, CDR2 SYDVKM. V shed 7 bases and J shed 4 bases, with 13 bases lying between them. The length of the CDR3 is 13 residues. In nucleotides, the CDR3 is TGTGCCAGCAATAACGGGGCCTTAGAGACCCAGTACTTC. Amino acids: CASNNGALETQYF. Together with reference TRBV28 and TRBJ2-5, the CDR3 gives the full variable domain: DVKVTQSSRYLVKRTGEKVFLECVQDMDHENMFWYRQDPGLGLRLIYFSYDVKMKEKGDIPEGYSVSREKKERFSLILESASTNQTSMYLCASNNGALETQYFGPGTRLLVL.

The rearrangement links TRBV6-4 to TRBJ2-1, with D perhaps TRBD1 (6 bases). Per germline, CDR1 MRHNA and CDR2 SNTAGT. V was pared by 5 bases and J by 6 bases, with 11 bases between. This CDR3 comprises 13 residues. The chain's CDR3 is CASSPGVGNEQFF. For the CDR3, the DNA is TGTGCCAGCAGTCCAGGGGTTGGCAATGAGCAGTTCTTC.

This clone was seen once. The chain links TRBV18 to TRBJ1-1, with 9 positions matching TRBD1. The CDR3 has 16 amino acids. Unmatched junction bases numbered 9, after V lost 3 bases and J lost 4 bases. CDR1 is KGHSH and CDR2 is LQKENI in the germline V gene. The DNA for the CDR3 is TGTGCCAGCTCACCCGGGACAGGGTCTCGGGGCACTGAAGCTTTCTTT. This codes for CASSPGTGSRGTEAFF. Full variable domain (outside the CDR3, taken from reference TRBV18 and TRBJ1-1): NAGVMQNPRHLVRRRGQEARLRCSPMKGHSHVYWYRQLPEEGLKFMVYLQKENIIDESGMPKERFSAEFPKEGPSILRIQQVVRGDSAAYFCASSPGTGSRGTEAFFGQGTRLTVV.

Here the CDR3 reads CAWMYSVANYGYTF. The CDR3 bases are TGTGCCTGGATGTACTCGGTAGCTAACTATGGCTACACCTTC. The chain joins TRBV30 to TRBJ1-2; no clear D gene. Trimming shortened V by 4 bases and J by 0 bases, and 12 bases separated the two germline ends. Germline CDR1 reads GTSNPN; CDR2 reads SVGIG (reference sequence). The CDR3 has 14 residues.